These 29 T cell receptor beta chains were sequenced from one sample in a study of cytomegalovirus exposure and HLA in healthy donors. Primers: 60 Vbeta forward and 13 Jbeta reverse. TCRdb's copy holds only in-frame clones and misses some; the assay was immunoSEQ multiplex PCR. The table has about 160,000 clones, 65% to 80% seen once. The specimen sequenced was PBMCs. These receptors were obtained from a young woman in good health and CMV-seronegative.

This clone was observed a single time. CDR3 sequence (DNA): TGTGCCAGCAGCCTCTCAGGCGGGGTGGTGAATCAGCCCCAGCATTTT. Protein product: CASSLSGGVVNQPQHF. The chain joins TRBV5-6 to TRBJ1-5, with D unresolved. Germline CDR1 reads SGHDT; CDR2 reads YYEEEE. The CDR3 length is 16 residues. The germline V and J ends were trimmed by 4 bases and 4 bases, with 18 bases remaining between them. The whole variable domain, filled in from reference TRBV5-6 and TRBJ1-5, reads DAGVTQSPTHLIKTRGQQVTLRCSPKSGHDTVSWYQQALGQGPQFIFQYYEEEERQRGNFPDRFSGHQFPNYSSELNVNALLLGDSALYLCASSLSGGVVNQPQHFGDGTRLSIL.

In the case of this clone: A junction end diverges from the germline sequence, so it may reflect a read error. The CDR3 coding sequence is TGTTCCAGCAGCGTACAGGGCTGGTTCTCTGGAAACACCATATATTTT. Its protein is CSSSVQGWFSGNTIYF. J is TRBJ1-3 and V is TRBV7-9; possibly TRBD1 for D (6 bases). This CDR3 contains 16 residues. CDR1 and CDR2 (germline): SEHNR, FQNEAQ (reference sequence).

This clone was counted only a few times. DNA for the CDR3: TGTGCCAGTAGTACCGGAGGGGCGATCTACGAGCAGTACTTC. It yields the protein CASSTGGAIYEQYF. V is TRBV19 and J is TRBJ2-7, with D maybe TRBD2 (6 bases). From germline, CDR1 is LNHDA and CDR2 SQIVND (reference sequence). The V and J ends lost 4 bases and 3 bases respectively, with 13 bases between them. The CDR3 length is 14 residues.

In its sample, this clone was seen once. The V and J genes are TRBV6-1 and TRBJ1-1; D call uncertain. CDR1 and CDR2 from the germline V gene are MNHNS and SASEGT. Trimming pared 6 bases from V and 0 bases from J, leaving 8 bases between. The CDR3 loop spans 13 amino acids. This chain's CDR3 is CASRVTLNTEAFF. Written as DNA, the CDR3 is TGTGCCAGCAGAGTGACTTTGAACACTGAAGCTTTCTTT.

The V and J genes are TRBV28 and TRBJ2-1, with D tentatively TRBD2 (6 bases). The CDR3 is 16 amino acids. CDR1 and CDR2 (germline): MDHEN, SYDVKM. Trimming removed 4 bases at V and 0 bases at J, with 13 bases between. The DNA of the CDR3 is TGTGCCAGCAGTTCAAAGCGGGCAAGCTCCTACAATGAGCAGTTCTTC. This sequence encodes CASSSKRASSYNEQFF. Full variable domain (outside the CDR3, taken from reference TRBV28 and TRBJ2-1): DVKVTQSSRYLVKRTGEKVFLECVQDMDHENMFWYRQDPGLGLRLIYFSYDVKMKEKGDIPEGYSVSREKKERFSLILESASTNQTSMYLCASSSKRASSYNEQFFGPGTRLTVL.

V and J are TRBV6-1 and TRBJ2-1; TRBD1 might be the D (6 bases). The germline V and J ends were trimmed by 2 bases and 2 bases, with 13 bases remaining between them. The germline V gene encodes CDR1 MNHNS and CDR2 SASEGT. This CDR3 comprises 16 residues. CDR3 loop: CASSEKRTVTYNEQFF. The CDR3 coding sequence is TGTGCCAGCAGTGAAAAGCGGACAGTCACCTACAATGAGCAGTTCTTC.

The rearrangement links TRBV5-1 to TRBJ2-7; 11 bases are shared with TRBD2. Germline values: CDR1 SGHRS, CDR2 YFSETQ. With 2 bases clipped from V and 1 base from J, the junction kept 2 bases outside the gene matches. The length of the CDR3 is 15 residues. CDR3 amino acids: CASSLLAGVSYEQYF. As DNA, the CDR3 is TGCGCCAGCAGCTTACTAGCGGGGGTGTCCTACGAGCAGTACTTC.

A single count supports this clone. The chain carries TRBV4-1 and TRBJ2-1; TRBD2 aligns across 16 bases. V was clipped by 3 bases and J by 6 bases; unmatched bases: 14. The germline CDR1 and CDR2 sequences are MGHRA and YSYEKL. This CDR3 comprises 20 residues. CDR3: CASSHLTGTSGGAPGNEQFF. As DNA, the CDR3 is TGCGCCAGCAGCCACCTAACCGGGACTAGCGGGGGGGCTCCAGGCAATGAGCAGTTCTTC.

This sequence joins TRBV27 and TRBJ1-5; D unresolved. There are 15 residues in the CDR3. Germline V gene data show CDR1 as MNHEY and CDR2 as SMNVEV (reference sequence). Trimming removed 6 bases at V and 5 bases at J, with 17 bases between. CDR3 bases: TGTGCCAGCAGCAGACGCGCAGGTTCGGATCAGCCCCAGCATTTT. Translating it yields CASSRRAGSDQPQHF.

This clone has a handful of counts. The gene calls are TRBV7-2 and TRBJ2-3, with 15 bases matching TRBD2. This CDR3 region has 18 residues. Germline assignment: CDR1 SGHTA and CDR2 FQGNSA. The ends lost 7 bases at V and 6 bases at J; junction bases unmatched: 14. CDR3 sequence reads: CASTRRPGLAGGSDTQYF. The CDR3 region has the DNA TGTGCCAGCACCAGAAGACCGGGACTAGCGGGAGGTTCTGATACGCAGTATTTT.

The sample holds one count of this clone. The rearrangement uses TRBV15 and TRBJ2-7, with 11 bases identical to TRBD1. From germline, CDR1 is LNHNV and CDR2 YYDKDF (reference sequence). The CDR3 runs to 15 residues. The ends lost 5 bases at V and 6 bases at J; junction bases unmatched: 9. The CDR3 DNA is TGTGCCACCAGCCCCCCCGGGACAGGGGGTTCCGAGCAGTACTTC. Its translation: CATSPPGTGGSEQYF.

This chain connects TRBV2 to TRBJ1-6; D ambiguous. In germline, CDR1 is SNHLY, CDR2 FYNNEI. Trimming left V 4 bases short and J 7 bases short, with 8 bases between. The length of the CDR3 is 13 residues. CDR3 DNA sequence: TGTGCCAGCAGTGCGCAGAGGAATTCACCCCTCCACTTT. Protein product: CASSAQRNSPLHF. The variable domain in full, with the rest retrieved from reference TRBV2 and TRBJ1-6, is EPEVTQTPSHQVTQMGQEVILRCVPISNHLYFYWYRQILGQKVEFLVSFYNNEISEKSEIFDDQFSVERPDGSNFTLKIRSTKLEDSAMYFCASSAQRNSPLHFGNGTRLTVT.

With respect to this clone: Other DNA sequences in this specimen translate into the identical CDR3. The gene calls are TRBV7-2 and TRBJ2-5, with D tentatively TRBD1 (6 bases). V lost 5 bases and J 5 bases, leaving 9 bases between the germline ends. Germline V gives CDR1 SGHTA, CDR2 FQGNSA. This CDR3 is 12 amino acids long. The CDR3 DNA is TGTGCCAGCAGCCCCCAGGGGGAGACCCAGTACTTC. The encoded protein is CASSPQGETQYF. The complete variable domain, with remaining parts taken from reference TRBV7-2 and TRBJ2-5, reads GAGVSQSPSNKVTEKGKDVELRCDPISGHTALYWYRQSLGQGLEFLIYFQGNSAPDKSGLPSDRFSAERTGGSVSTLTIQRTQQEDSAVYLCASSPQGETQYFGPGTRLLVL.

This clone was detected once. The chain combines TRBV5-3 with TRBJ2-7, with a weak D call TRBD1 (6 bases). TRBV5-3 is an ORF, and what it does is uncertain. Trimming took off 4 bases at V and 0 bases at J, with 17 bases between the two ends. The CDR3 is made up of 16 amino acids. The DNA for the CDR3 is TGTGCCAGAAGCACCGCGCAGACACAGGGCTCCTACGAGCAGTACTTC. The encoded protein is CARSTAQTQGSYEQYF.

The rearrangement joins TRBV5-1 to TRBJ1-6, with D hard to call. The CDR3 covers 13 residues. V lost 0 bases to trimming and J lost 10 bases, with 8 bases between them. Germline assignment: CDR1 SGHRS and CDR2 YFSETQ. This CDR3 reads CASSLAPGSPLHF. The CDR3 nucleotides read TGCGCCAGCAGCTTGGCACCGGGATCACCCCTCCACTTT.

The chain is built from TRBV5-6 and TRBJ2-7; 12 bases match TRBD2. Germline V gives CDR1 SGHDT, CDR2 YYEEEE. The ends lost 4 bases at V and 3 bases at J; junction bases unmatched: 2. The CDR3 sequence is 14 residues long. The CDR3 nucleotides are TGTGCCAGCAGCCCGGGACTAGCGGGCTACGAGCAGTACTTC. Its translation: CASSPGLAGYEQYF.

The chain links TRBV28 to TRBJ2-3; 10 nucleotides agree with TRBD2. V was clipped by 7 bases and J by 7 bases; unmatched bases: 20. The CDR3 extends over 18 amino acids. Germline values: CDR1 MDHEN, CDR2 SYDVKM. CDR3 coding DNA: TGTGCCAGCATCCCTAGGGGTCTAGCGGGGGACACGGGAAATACGCAGTATTTT. It yields the protein CASIPRGLAGDTGNTQYF.

The rearrangement uses TRBV7-9 and TRBJ2-5, with TRBD2 matching over 9 bases. TRBJ2-7 explains the end of the DNA better; the J call may be wrong. The CDR3 length is 18 residues. Germline V gives CDR1 SEHNR, CDR2 FQNEAQ (reference sequence). As DNA, the CDR3 is TGTGCCAGCAGCTTAGGGCGATCGGGACTAGCCAGCTCCTACGAGCAGTACTTC. It is translated as CASSLGRSGLASSYEQYF.

The chain links TRBV7-3 to TRBJ2-1; 7 bases match TRBD2. The CDR3 covers 14 residues. Germline lookup yields CDR1 SGHTA and CDR2 FQGTGA. V gave up 1 base and J gave up 5 bases; unmatched junction bases: 2. CDR3 coding DNA: TGTGCCAGCAGCTTAATGCTAGCGGACAATGAGCAGTTCTTC. Protein sequence: CASSLMLADNEQFF.

CDR3 sequence reads: CASSPSLQGRYTF. CDR3 in DNA: TGTGCCAGCAGTCCTAGTCTTCAGGGGCGATACACCTTC. V is TRBV6-1 and J is TRBJ1-2; tentative D call: TRBD1 (6 bases). Trimming stripped 5 bases from V and 11 bases from J, with 18 bases between. The germline V gene encodes CDR1 MNHNS and CDR2 SASEGT. The CDR3 loop spans 13 amino acids.

The chain employs TRBV5-4 and TRBJ2-3; no reliable D call. This CDR3 has 13 amino acids. From germline, CDR1 is SGHNT and CDR2 YYREEE (reference sequence). The V end lost 4 bases, the J end lost 5 bases, and 11 bases lay between the germline ends. CDR3 amino acids: CASSPRLQDTQYF. The CDR3 bases are TGTGCCAGCAGCCCCCGACTGCAAGATACGCAGTATTTT.

The chain joins TRBV21-1 to TRBJ1-2; the D call in the table, TRBD1, was not verified against the DNA. TRBV21-1 is deemed a pseudogene. This CDR3 region has 16 residues. The CDR3 sequence: CASSKDYRAANYGYTF. The CDR3 bases are TGTGCCAGCAGCAAAGATTACAGAGCCGCTAACTATGGCTACACCTTC.

V and J are TRBV10-3 and TRBJ1-5; TRBD1 might be the D (6 bases). The V end was cut by 0 bases, the J end by 3 bases, with 15 bases between. Germline values: CDR1 ENHRY, CDR2 SYGVKD. The CDR3 is made up of 17 amino acids. The CDR3 DNA reads as TGTGCCATCAGTGAGTCGAAAGGACCAGGGGACAATCAGCCCCAGCATTTT. Protein sequence: CAISESKGPGDNQPQHF.

The V and J genes are TRBV18 and TRBJ1-4; D is ambiguous. Germline CDR1 KGHSH, CDR2 LQKENI. The CDR3 contains 11 residues. The V end lost 3 bases, the J end lost 11 bases, and 7 bases lay between the germline ends. CDR3 sequence (DNA): TGTGCCAGCTCACCTGGAGGTAAACTGTTTTTT. Residues: CASSPGGKLFF.

V usage is TRBV5-4 and J usage is TRBJ2-7, with 9 nucleotides matching TRBD1. The ends lost 0 bases at V and 6 bases at J; junction bases unmatched: 7. Germline V gene sequence: CDR1 SGHNT, CDR2 YYREEE (reference sequence). CDR3 length equals 15 residues. The CDR3 nucleotides are TGTGCCAGCAGCTTGGGGGGGACAGGGTGGGGCGAGCAGTACTTC. Protein sequence: CASSLGGTGWGEQYF. Full variable domain (rest looked up from reference TRBV5-4 and TRBJ2-7): ETGVTQSPTHLIKTRGQQVTLRCSSQSGHNTVSWYQQALGQGPQFIFQYYREEENGRGNFPPRFSGLQFPNYSSELNVNALELDDSALYLCASSLGGTGWGEQYFGPGTRLTVT.

The chain combines TRBV29-1 with TRBJ1-1; TRBD1 matches at 8 bases. Germline V gene lookup returns CDR1 SQVTM and CDR2 ANQGSEA. The CDR3 is 14 amino acids. J lost 3 bases, V lost 7 bases, and 10 bases had no gene match. CDR3 in amino acids: CSGHRGMEYTEAFF. The CDR3 DNA reads TGCAGCGGCCACAGGGGGATGGAGTACACTGAAGCTTTCTTT.

This clone has more than one count but fewer than ten. This rearrangement joins TRBV29-1 to TRBJ1-2, with D possibly being TRBD1 (6 bases). V shed 4 bases and J shed 2 bases, with 11 bases lying between them. CDR1 and CDR2 (germline): SQVTM, ANQGSEA. The CDR3 length is 13 residues. As DNA, the CDR3 is TGCAGCGTTGCACAGGGTTACAACTATGGCTACACCTTC. It translates to CSVAQGYNYGYTF.

The rearrangement uses TRBV7-2 and TRBJ2-1; 11 positions match TRBD2. V dropped 3 bases and J dropped 4; count of bases not matched to a gene: 5. This CDR3 spans 16 amino acids. Germline V lookup: CDR1 SGHTA, CDR2 FQGNSA. CDR3 region: CASSFPGLAVYNEQFF. Here the CDR3 DNA reads TGTGCCAGCAGCTTTCCGGGACTAGCGGTTTACAATGAGCAGTTCTTC.

DNA of the CDR3: TGCGCCAGCAGCGGGACAGTTGAGACCCAGTACTTC. Protein: CASSGTVETQYF. The chain couples TRBV5-1 to TRBJ2-5; TRBD1 matches at 7 bases. Germline values: CDR1 SGHRS, CDR2 YFSETQ. V dropped 4 bases and J dropped 5; count of bases not matched to a gene: 2. The CDR3 covers 12 residues. The entire variable domain, with the rest obtained from reference TRBV5-1 and TRBJ2-5, is as follows: KAGVTQTPRYLIKTRGQQVTLSCSPISGHRSVSWYQQTPGQGLQFLFEYFSETQRNKGNFPGRFSGRQFSNSRSEMNVSTLELGDSALYLCASSGTVETQYFGPGTRLLVL.